These T cell receptor beta chains were read from a single sample in a study of blood T cell repertoires in COVID-19. Libraries were prepared by immunoSEQ multiplex PCR; TCRdb keeps only in-frame clonotypes and omits some of them. The sample holds 90,000 or so clones, 81% seen once. The sequencing input was peripheral blood. All receptors derive from an older man with active or convalescent COVID-19. CDR3s include the opening cysteine and the closing phenylalanine or tryptophan. The D gene is left open where the match is weak. Size is omitted from some rows. Given values are once, few, many or a class for expanded clones.

V gene: TRBV27
clone size: NA
J gene: TRBJ1-1
D gene: NA
CDR3 protein: CASSLGQNTEAFF
CDR3 DNA: TGTGCCAGCAGTTTAGGACAGAACACTGAAGCTTTCTTT

V gene: TRBV6-5
clone size: few
J gene: TRBJ1-5
D gene: TRBD1
CDR3 protein: CASSYTGGNQPQHF
CDR3 DNA: TGTGCCAGCAGCTATACAGGGGGCAATCAGCCCCAGCATTTT

V gene: TRBV7-6
clone size: NA
J gene: TRBJ1-2
D gene: TRBD1
CDR3 protein: CASSLVPGGGQVYGYTF
CDR3 DNA: TGTGCCAGCAGCTTAGTTCCGGGCGGAGGACAGGTCTATGGCTACACCTTC

V gene: TRBV25-1
clone size: NA
J gene: TRBJ2-7
D gene: TRBD1
CDR3 protein: CASSGTGVASYEQYF
CDR3 DNA: TGTGCCAGCAGTGGAACAGGGGTGGCCTCCTACGAGCAGTACTTC

V gene: TRBV19
clone size: NA
J gene: TRBJ1-1
D gene: NA
CDR3 protein: CASTKTPENTEAFF
CDR3 DNA: TGTGCCAGTACAAAAACGCCAGAGAACACTGAAGCTTTCTTT

V gene: TRBV4-1
clone size: NA
J gene: TRBJ2-7
D gene: TRBD1
CDR3 protein: CASSSTQGAYEQYF
CDR3 DNA: TGCGCCAGCAGCTCCACGCAGGGGGCTTACGAGCAGTACTTC

V gene: TRBV7-8
clone size: NA
J gene: TRBJ1-1
D gene: TRBD1
CDR3 protein: CASSLFTGQSNTEAFF
CDR3 DNA: TGTGCCAGCAGCTTATTCACGGGACAGTCGAACACTGAAGCTTTCTTT

V gene: TRBV3-1/TRBV3-2
clone size: few
J gene: TRBJ2-7
D gene: NA
CDR3 protein: CASSQQGLSYEQYF
CDR3 DNA: TGTGCCAGCAGCCAACAGGGCCTATCCTACGAGCAGTACTTC

V gene: TRBV19
clone size: NA
J gene: TRBJ1-5
D gene: NA
CDR3 protein: CASSIRSGSNQPQHF
CDR3 DNA: TGTGCCAGTAGTATAAGATCCGGGAGCAATCAGCCCCAGCATTTT

V gene: TRBV30
clone size: NA
J gene: TRBJ2-3
D gene: TRBD2
CDR3 protein: CAWNTGASGGDTQYF
CDR3 DNA: TGTGCCTGGAATACCGGGGCTAGCGGGGGAGATACGCAGTATTTT

V gene: TRBV6-1
clone size: NA
J gene: TRBJ1-2
D gene: NA
CDR3 protein: CASSEALQRGGYGYTF
CDR3 DNA: TGTGCCAGCAGTGAAGCGCTTCAGAGAGGGGGCTATGGCTACACCTTC

V gene: TRBV18
clone size: few
J gene: TRBJ1-1
D gene: NA
CDR3 protein: CASIGGAEAFF
CDR3 DNA: TGTGCCAGCATAGGGGGGGCTGAAGCTTTCTTT

V gene: TRBV24-1
clone size: NA
J gene: TRBJ1-2
D gene: TRBD1
CDR3 protein: CATSPGATGNYGYTF
CDR3 DNA: TGTGCCACCAGCCCCGGGGCGACAGGGAACTATGGCTACACCTTC

V gene: TRBV9
clone size: NA
J gene: TRBJ2-3
D gene: TRBD1
CDR3 protein: CASSVGDRYTDTQYF
CDR3 DNA: TGTGCCAGCAGCGTAGGGGACAGGTACACAGATACGCAGTATTTT

V gene: TRBV5-1
clone size: NA
J gene: TRBJ1-4
D gene: NA
CDR3 protein: CASSLDRGGEKLFF
CDR3 DNA: TGCGCCAGCAGCTTGGACAGAGGAGGCGAAAAACTGTTTTTT

V gene: TRBV9
clone size: NA
J gene: TRBJ2-5
D gene: TRBD2
CDR3 protein: CASSLRSGGETQYF
CDR3 DNA: TGTGCCAGCAGCCTAAGAAGCGGGGGAGAGACCCAGTACTTC

V gene: TRBV18
clone size: once
J gene: TRBJ2-1
D gene: TRBD2
CDR3 protein: CASSPPSGAAGEQFF
CDR3 DNA: TGTGCCAGCTCACCACCGAGCGGGGCTGCGGGAGAGCAGTTCTTC

V gene: TRBV3-1/TRBV3-2
clone size: NA
J gene: TRBJ1-1
D gene: NA
CDR3 protein: CASSHLFRGLNTEAFF
CDR3 DNA: TGTGCCAGCAGCCATCTTTTCAGGGGATTGAACACTGAAGCTTTCTTT

V gene: TRBV7-2
clone size: NA
J gene: TRBJ2-2
D gene: NA
CDR3 protein: CASRKGEGRELFF
CDR3 DNA: TGTGCCAGCAGAAAGGGGGAAGGAAGGGAGCTGTTTTTT

V gene: TRBV6-5
clone size: NA
J gene: TRBJ2-3
D gene: NA
CDR3 protein: CASSFQGTDTQYF
CDR3 DNA: TGTGCCAGCAGTTTTCAGGGCACAGATACGCAGTATTTT

V gene: TRBV19
clone size: medium-sized
J gene: TRBJ2-7
D gene: NA
CDR3 protein: CASSMGRVPSYEQYF
CDR3 DNA: TGTGCCAGTAGTATGGGCAGGGTGCCGTCCTACGAGCAGTACTTC

V gene: TRBV19
clone size: NA
J gene: TRBJ1-2
D gene: TRBD1
CDR3 protein: CASSPTGDYGYTF
CDR3 DNA: TGTGCCAGTAGTCCTACAGGGGACTATGGCTACACCTTC

V gene: TRBV7-9
clone size: NA
J gene: TRBJ1-1
D gene: NA
CDR3 protein: CASSWGPPEAFF
CDR3 DNA: TGTGCCAGCAGCTGGGGCCCCCCTGAAGCTTTCTTT

V gene: TRBV19
clone size: NA
J gene: TRBJ2-1
D gene: NA
CDR3 protein: CATRPGQPYNEQFF
CDR3 DNA: TGTGCCACTCGTCCCGGACAGCCCTACAATGAGCAGTTCTTC

V gene: TRBV30
clone size: NA
J gene: TRBJ2-1
D gene: TRBD2
CDR3 protein: CAWSSGTYNEQFF
CDR3 DNA: TGTGCCTGGAGTAGCGGGACCTACAATGAGCAGTTCTTC

V gene: TRBV27
clone size: NA
J gene: TRBJ1-1
D gene: NA
CDR3 protein: CASSLATQGEAFF
CDR3 DNA: TGTGCCAGCAGTTTAGCGACTCAGGGTGAAGCTTTCTTT

V gene: TRBV3-1/TRBV3-2
clone size: NA
J gene: TRBJ1-2
D gene: NA
CDR3 protein: CASSQGDGQPYNYGYTF
CDR3 DNA: TGTGCCAGCAGCCAGGGAGACGGGCAGCCATACAACTATGGCTACACCTTC

V gene: TRBV30
clone size: once
J gene: TRBJ1-3
D gene: NA
CDR3 protein: CAWSVPTAGKGTIYF
CDR3 DNA: TGTGCCTGGAGTGTTCCGACAGCCGGAAAGGGCACCATATATTTT

V gene: TRBV12-3/TRBV12-4
clone size: NA
J gene: TRBJ1-5
D gene: NA
CDR3 protein: CASSFTGYQPQHF
CDR3 DNA: TGTGCCAGCAGTTTCACGGGTTATCAGCCCCAGCATTTT

V gene: TRBV7-8
clone size: NA
J gene: TRBJ1-3
D gene: NA
CDR3 protein: CASSARLGSGNTIYF
CDR3 DNA: TGTGCCAGCAGCGCGCGGTTGGGCTCTGGAAACACCATATATTTT

V gene: TRBV30
clone size: few
J gene: TRBJ1-5
D gene: NA
CDR3 protein: CAWSVPGTEQPQHF
CDR3 DNA: TGTGCCTGGAGTGTACCCGGGACTGAACAGCCCCAGCATTTT

V gene: TRBV2
clone size: NA
J gene: TRBJ1-1
D gene: NA
CDR3 protein: CASSEWGHQSSSTEAFF
CDR3 DNA: TGTGCCAGCAGTGAATGGGGACACCAATCGTCGAGTACTGAAGCTTTCTTT

V gene: TRBV28
clone size: NA
J gene: TRBJ2-1
D gene: NA
CDR3 protein: CASRGSYNEQFF
CDR3 DNA: TGTGCCAGCCGAGGGTCCTACAATGAGCAGTTCTTC

V gene: TRBV6-5
clone size: NA
J gene: TRBJ1-2
D gene: NA
CDR3 protein: CASSQGWGRHYGYTF
CDR3 DNA: TGTGCCAGCAGTCAGGGGTGGGGCAGGCACTATGGCTACACCTTC

V gene: TRBV7-9
clone size: NA
J gene: TRBJ2-2
D gene: NA
CDR3 protein: CASSLAGTTNTGELFF
CDR3 DNA: TGTGCCAGCAGCTTAGCCGGGACAACGAACACCGGGGAGCTGTTTTTT

V gene: TRBV7-9
clone size: NA
J gene: TRBJ1-3
D gene: TRBD1
CDR3 protein: CASSYGQGGPVLTGNTIYF
CDR3 DNA: TGTGCCAGCAGCTACGGACAGGGGGGACCTGTTCTCACTGGAAACACCATATATTTT

V gene: TRBV30
clone size: NA
J gene: TRBJ2-7
D gene: TRBD2
CDR3 protein: CAWSGPVPAGGSYEQYF
CDR3 DNA: TGTGCCTGGAGTGGTCCAGTACCCGCGGGGGGCTCCTACGAGCAGTACTTC

V gene: TRBV5-4
clone size: NA
J gene: TRBJ2-7
D gene: TRBD1
CDR3 protein: CASSPRTGSYEQYF
CDR3 DNA: TGTGCCAGCAGCCCGAGGACAGGGTCCTACGAGCAGTACTTC

V gene: TRBV3-1/TRBV3-2
clone size: NA
J gene: TRBJ1-2
D gene: NA
CDR3 protein: CASSQSGNYGYTF
CDR3 DNA: TGTGCCAGCAGCCAATCAGGGAACTATGGCTACACCTTC

V gene: TRBV12-2
clone size: NA
J gene: TRBJ2-2
D gene: NA
CDR3 protein: CASRTTSIPGELFF
CDR3 DNA: TGTGCAAGTCGCACAACTAGCATCCCCGGGGAGCTGTTTTTT

V gene: TRBV19
clone size: NA
J gene: TRBJ2-1
D gene: NA
CDR3 protein: CASSAQQGIHTNEQFF
CDR3 DNA: TGTGCCAGTAGTGCCCAGCAGGGGATCCATACGAATGAGCAGTTCTTC